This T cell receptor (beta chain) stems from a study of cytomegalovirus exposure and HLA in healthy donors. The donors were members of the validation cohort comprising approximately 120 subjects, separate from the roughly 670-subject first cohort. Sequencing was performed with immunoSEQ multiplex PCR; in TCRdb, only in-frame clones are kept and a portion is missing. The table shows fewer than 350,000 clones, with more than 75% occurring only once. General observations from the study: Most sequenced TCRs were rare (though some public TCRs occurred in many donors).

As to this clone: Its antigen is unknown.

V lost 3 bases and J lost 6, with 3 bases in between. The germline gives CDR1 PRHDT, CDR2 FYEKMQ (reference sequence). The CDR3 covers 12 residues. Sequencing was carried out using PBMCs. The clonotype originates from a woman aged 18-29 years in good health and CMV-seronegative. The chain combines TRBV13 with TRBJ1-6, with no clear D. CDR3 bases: TGTGCCAGCAGCTTTAGTAATTCACCCCTCCACTTT. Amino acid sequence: CASSFSNSPLHF.